A selection of T cell receptor beta chains follows, all from one sample in a study of identical twins. MiXCR, applied by TCRdb to the 5' RACE reads, yields one record per CDR3 protein. The sample records about 520,000 distinct CDR3 sequences, approximately 22% being singletons. These records were also assigned to another study, of T cells expressing NK-cell markers.

The source material was CD4+ T cells sorted from blood. These receptors were obtained from a woman younger than 35 in good health. Both conserved end residues are part of each CDR3. A D gene is named only where the DNA matches it firmly. Clone size is not always given. Where it is, it says once, few, many or a class for expanded clones.

abundance	d_gene	v_gene	j_gene	CDR3aa	CDR3nt
few	TRBD2	TRBV6-5	TRBJ2-7	CASSYGRRGGYEQYF	TGTGCCAGCAGTTACGGGCGGCGGGGGGGCTACGAGCAGTACTTC
.	.	TRBV18	TRBJ2-1	CASSPPSFYEQFF	TGTGCCAGCTCACCACCTAGCTTCTATGAGCAGTTCTTC
few	TRBD1	TRBV12-3/TRBV12-4	TRBJ1-2	CASSIGTGAATVYGYTF	TGTGCCAGCAGCATAGGGACAGGGGCCGCGACCGTCTATGGCTACACCTTC
.	.	TRBV20-1	TRBJ1-6	CSAPGVGGESPLHF	TGCAGTGCCCCCGGCGTAGGGGGGGAATCACCCCTCCACTTT
many	TRBD1	TRBV29-1	TRBJ1-2	CSVKSGTGRRDGYTF	TGCAGCGTTAAATCCGGGACAGGGCGACGGGATGGCTACACCTTC
.	TRBD2	TRBV20-1	TRBJ2-3	CRGYSGSTDTQYF	TGCAGGGGATATAGCGGGAGCACAGATACGCAGTATTTT
few	TRBD2	TRBV11-2	TRBJ2-3	CASSAGGNQYF	TGTGCCAGCAGCGCGGGAGGGAATCAGTATTTT
.	.	TRBV7-9	TRBJ2-3	CASSRGADTQYF	TGTGCCAGCAGCCGCGGGGCCGATACGCAGTATTTT
.	TRBD2	TRBV20-1	TRBJ2-1	CSARVQRERYEQFF	TGCAGTGCTAGAGTACAGCGGGAGCGATATGAGCAGTTCTTC
many	TRBD2	TRBV20-1	TRBJ2-1	CSAGREREQFF	TGCAGTGCTGGGAGGGAACGTGAGCAGTTCTTC
.	TRBD1	TRBV27	TRBJ2-2	CASSFDRVHTGELFF	TGTGCCAGCAGTTTTGACAGGGTGCACACCGGGGAGCTGTTTTTT
.	.	TRBV29-1	TRBJ2-1	CSVGGSAFWNEQFF	TGCAGCGTTGGAGGGTCAGCGTTCTGGAATGAGCAGTTCTTC
.	.	TRBV15	TRBJ2-5	CATSRGAQETQYF	TGTGCCACCAGCAGAGGGGCTCAAGAGACCCAGTACTTC
.	.	TRBV6-2/TRBV6-3	TRBJ2-3	CASSYESRNTDTQYF	TGTGCCAGCAGTTACGAATCCAGGAACACAGATACGCAGTATTTT
.	TRBD1	TRBV20-1	TRBJ2-1	CSARETGGLYEQFF	TGCAGTGCTAGAGAAACAGGGGGCTTGTATGAGCAGTTCTTC
.	.	TRBV20-1	TRBJ1-1	CGVNRATEAFF	TGCGGAGTTAACAGGGCCACTGAAGCTTTCTTT
few	TRBD2	TRBV9	TRBJ2-1	CASSAISGREQFF	TGTGCCAGCAGCGCCATTAGCGGGAGGGAGCAGTTCTTC
.	TRBD1	TRBV18	TRBJ1-1	CASSPVKDRGRTEAFF	TGTGCCAGCTCACCAGTGAAGGACAGGGGGCGGACTGAAGCTTTCTTT
few	.	TRBV5-1	TRBJ2-1	CASSLGGPGNEQFF	TGCGCCAGCAGCTTGGGAGGGCCGGGCAATGAGCAGTTCTTC
.	.	TRBV6-1	TRBJ1-5	CASRITKDQPQHF	TGTGCCAGCAGAATTACAAAGGACCAGCCCCAGCATTTT
few	.	TRBV7-2	TRBJ2-2	CASSTHSNTGELFF	TGTGCCAGCAGCACCCACTCGAACACCGGGGAGCTGTTTTTT
many	.	TRBV29-1	TRBJ2-7	CSVSLQGEQYF	TGCAGCGTTTCCCTTCAGGGCGAGCAGTACTTC
.	.	TRBV12-3/TRBV12-4	TRBJ1-2	CASSLLRTYGYTF	TGTGCCAGCAGTTTATTAAGGACCTATGGCTACACCTTC
few	TRBD1	TRBV5-1	TRBJ1-2	CASSLPGGRDYGYTF	TGCGCCAGCAGCCTACCAGGGGGCCGCGACTATGGCTACACCTTC
.	TRBD1	TRBV27	TRBJ2-5	CASSSLRGKETQYF	TGTGCCAGCAGTTCCCTCAGGGGGAAAGAGACCCAGTACTTC
.	TRBD1	TRBV12-3/TRBV12-4	TRBJ1-2	CASGDRGRFYGYTF	TGTGCCAGCGGGGACAGGGGGCGATTCTATGGCTACACCTTC
.	.	TRBV5-1	TRBJ1-3	CASSLTVTPGNTIYF	TGCGCCAGCAGCTTGACAGTGACTCCTGGAAACACCATATATTTT
.	.	TRBV9	TRBJ2-5	CASSATRGRETQYF	TGTGCCAGCAGCGCCACCCGGGGGCGGGAGACCCAGTACTTC
.	.	TRBV27	TRBJ2-1	CASSSSPPGYNEQFF	TGTGCCAGCAGTTCTTCCCCTCCAGGCTACAATGAGCAGTTCTTC
few	TRBD1	TRBV12-3/TRBV12-4	TRBJ2-5	CASSYRGLETQYF	TGTGCCAGCAGCTACAGGGGGCTAGAGACCCAGTACTTC
.	.	TRBV6-1	TRBJ2-7	CASSEEVGLPPHF	TGTGCCAGCAGTGAGGAGGTGGGGCTACCCCCGCACTTC